These 11 T cell receptor beta chains came from one sample sequenced in a study of lymphopenia after photon versus proton radiotherapy. Measured with immunoSEQ multiplex PCR; TCRdb has only the in-frame clones, and not every one. In the table there are roughly 30,000 clones, 90% to 95% of which are singletons. The starting material was peripheral blood, obtained from a patient treated with photon-based radiotherapy. The receptors stem from a woman in her fifties or sixties with cholangiocarcinoma.

The chain links TRBV6-4 to TRBJ1-4; D is unclear. Germline CDR1 MRHNA, CDR2 SNTAGT. V dropped 6 bases and J dropped 5 bases, with 13 bases sitting between them. The CDR3 runs to 14 residues. CDR3 bases: TGTGCCAGCAGACCAGACCCCACCAATGAAAAACTGTTTTTT. It codes for CASRPDPTNEKLFF.

CDR3 bases: TGTGCCAGCGGCACAGGGTTGGTCGCTGAAGCTTTCTTT. Its protein is CASGTGLVAEAFF. The gene calls are TRBV6-5 and TRBJ1-1, with D perhaps matching TRBD1 (6 bases). The germline V gene encodes CDR1 MNHEY and CDR2 SVGAGI. The CDR3 has 13 residues. V was shortened by 8 bases and J by 6 bases, with 16 bases between the two germline ends.

This sequence joins TRBV4-1 and TRBJ1-1, with TRBD1 as a possible D gene (5 bases). Germline-derived CDR1 and CDR2 are MGHRA and YSYEKL. The CDR3 length is 14 residues. The V gene lost 2 bases and the J gene lost 0 bases, with 7 bases spanning the gap. In DNA form, the CDR3 reads TGCGCCAGCAGCCAACAGGGTCTGAACACTGAAGCTTTCTTT. Its translation is CASSQQGLNTEAFF.

The genes are TRBV7-8 and TRBJ2-1; 15 bases agree with TRBD2. CDR3 size: 17 residues. V lost 3 bases to trimming and J lost 1 base; unmatched junction nucleotides: 1. The V gene's germline CDR1 is SGHVS and CDR2 FQNEAQ. The CDR3 DNA sequence: TGTGCCAGCAGCTTCGGGACTAGCGGGGGGTCCTACAATGAGCAGTTCTTC. This translates into CASSFGTSGGSYNEQFF.

This chain links TRBV28 with TRBJ1-1, with a possible D match to TRBD1 (6 bases). The CDR3 is 14 residues long. Trimming cost V 6 bases and J 1 base, with 12 bases left between them. Per germline, CDR1 MDHEN and CDR2 SYDVKM. CDR3: CASRRQEKNTEAFF. DNA for the CDR3: TGTGCCAGCAGAAGACAGGAAAAGAACACTGAAGCTTTCTTT.

A single count supports this clone. The chain links TRBV5-1 to TRBJ1-1; D not resolved. Per germline, CDR1 SGHRS and CDR2 YFSETQ. The CDR3 is 14 amino acids. V was shortened by 4 bases and J by 1 base, with 11 bases between the two germline ends. CDR3 protein: CASSPANENTEAFF. The CDR3 DNA is TGCGCCAGCAGCCCCGCGAACGAGAACACTGAAGCTTTCTTT.

The genes are TRBV2 and TRBJ1-2; no definite D call. Germline lookup yields CDR1 SNHLY and CDR2 FYNNEI. CDR3 length equals 13 residues. The V and J ends lost 7 bases and 4 bases respectively, with 13 bases between them. The CDR3 loop reads CASNQAGGYGYTF. CDR3 sequence (DNA): TGTGCCAGCAATCAGGCAGGAGGCTATGGCTACACCTTC.

The chain employs TRBV29-1 and TRBJ1-2; 10 bases align to TRBD1. This CDR3 has 14 residues. V lost 4 bases, J lost 8 bases, and 10 bases stayed unmatched. Looked up from germline, CDR1 is SQVTM and CDR2 is ANQGSEA. DNA for the CDR3: TGCAGCGTTGCGAGACAGGGGGCGCCGGGGGGCTACACCTTC. Translation gives CSVARQGAPGGYTF.

V gene TRBV19 combines with J gene TRBJ1-2, with D uncertain. Germline V gene data show CDR1 as LNHDA and CDR2 as SQIVND (reference sequence). The CDR3 loop spans 13 amino acids. The V gene lost 3 bases and the J gene lost 7 bases, with 12 bases spanning the gap. The CDR3: CASSIQKQGGYTF. DNA of the CDR3: TGTGCCAGTAGTATTCAAAAGCAAGGTGGCTACACCTTC.

The rearrangement links TRBV27 to TRBJ2-7; D is unclear. Germline CDR1 and CDR2: MNHEY and SMNVEV (reference sequence). CDR3 length: 13 residues. Trimming left V 3 bases short and J 6 bases short, with 12 bases between. CDR3 region: CASSFAWTSEQYF. As DNA, the CDR3 is TGTGCCAGCAGTTTCGCCTGGACGAGCGAGCAGTACTTC.

The rearrangement joins TRBV7-9 to TRBJ2-1; 9 positions match TRBD2. V was clipped by 1 base and J by 6 bases; unmatched bases: 7. Per the germline V gene, CDR1 is SEHNR and CDR2 is FQNEAQ (reference sequence). The CDR3 totals 16 residues. The chain's CDR3 is CASSLGRLAGPNEQFF. The CDR3 DNA sequence: TGTGCCAGCAGCTTAGGGAGGCTAGCGGGGCCCAATGAGCAGTTCTTC.